This T cell receptor (beta chain) was sequenced for a study of post-analysis software for immune sequencing data. Study background: The disease courses spanned relapsing-remitting, secondary progressive and progressive-relapsing forms of multiple sclerosis.

The library was made from cDNA and included unique molecular identifiers. TCRdb processed the PCR reads anew with MiXCR; each CDR3 protein has one entry. Of about 770,000 distinct CDR3 sequences detected, under 60% appear once; the ten largest clones hold 4.9%. The CDR3 runs 14 residues. CDR1 is DFQATT and CDR2 is SNEGSKA in the germline V gene (reference sequence). Trimming took off 2 bases at V and 5 bases at J, with 13 bases between the two ends. The study, taken as a whole, reports: About five TRBV segments, including TRBV5-6, TRBV5-1 and TRBV20-1, were more frequent in patients than controls. Normalized Chao1 diversity was significantly lower in multiple sclerosis patients than in controls. Batch-mates among the samples co-clustered strongly by F measure.

With regard to this clonotype: Its antigen remains unidentified.

The sequence was obtained from a girl aged 5-17 years with multiple sclerosis. Material: blood. V and J are TRBV20-1 and TRBJ1-5; D not certain. The CDR3: CSARIRERDQPQHF. CDR3 DNA: TGCAGTGCTAGAATCCGGGAAAGGGATCAGCCCCAGCATTTT.